This T cell receptor (beta chain) is drawn from a study of OX40 agonist ivuxolimab in advanced cancers. In terms of the full investigation: Ivuxolimab, which targeted the costimulatory receptor OX40 (CD134), was an agonistic, fully human IgG2 monoclonal antibody. Intravenous ivuxolimab was administered to patients every 2 weeks at six dose levels: 0.01, 0.1, 0.3, 1.5, 3 and 10 mg/kg. Among the approximately 50 dose-escalation patients, about 19 had hepatocellular carcinoma, about 15 melanoma, 9 renal cell carcinoma and 9 head and neck cancer. The dose-escalation cohort was around 84% male with a mean age of around 62 years, ranging from roughly 20 to 80. Patients were allowed to have had prior anti-PD-1, anti-PD-L1 or anti-CTLA-4 therapy, and around 37% of the dose-escalation patients had previously received checkpoint inhibitors. Partial responses occurred in three dose-escalation patients: two with cutaneous melanoma and one with hepatocellular carcinoma. Peripheral TCRbeta sequencing aimed to test whether ivuxolimab altered TCR sequence diversity and caused clonal T-cell expansion. The paper covers the monotherapy dose-escalation part of the phase I ivuxolimab trial, which included N of about 50 patients. What the research found in general, with its limitations: After ivuxolimab, CD8+ T cells had more expanded clones than CD4+ T cells on average. Low levels of normalized T-cell clonal expansion were also shown by some nonresponding patients. Antigen specificity was not determined for the clonally expanded peripheral T cells. In partial responders in the 0.1-3.0 mg/kg groups, normalized peripheral clonal expansion was found to be among the lowest, especially among CD8+ T cells. At doses of 0.1 to 3.0 mg/kg, clonal expansion of both CD4+ and CD8+ blood T cells was observed from baseline to week 6.

Trimming leaves V shorter by 0 bases and J shorter by 5 bases, with the junction holding 4 bases beyond the gene matches. Via the germline V gene, CDR1 is SGHTS and CDR2 YDEGEE. The cysteine opens and the phenylalanine closes a CDR3 of 15 amino acids. Only the CDR3 DNA stays, 45 bases, in frame from base 1. Details on this clone: Its antigen remains unidentified. Qualities for individual bases were not recorded, and no much larger clone is one base off.

Genomic DNA was extracted from sorted cells for sequencing of the TCRbeta CDR3 region. The immunoSEQ Assay was used to sequence the TCRbeta CDR3 regions. In its TCRdb copy, this immuneACCESS table keeps in-frame sequences only and misses some clones. Where compared with another copy, unresolved V genes explain less than half of these, and the others have no known cause. Recorded for this sample are 70,000 to 95,000 clones; approximately 91% of them occurred a single time. The top ten constitute 0.6% to 0.8% of the sample. The trial excluded patients who had a history of autoimmune disease or who were on systemic immunosuppression. Peripheral blood for TCR sequencing was collected from all dose cohorts at baseline, on cycle 4 day 1, and on cycle 7 day 1. The samples were drawn from a first-in-human, open-label, multicenter phase I dose-escalation trial of ivuxolimab. Adults with locally advanced or metastatic head and neck squamous cell, hepatocellular, melanoma or renal cell carcinoma were enrolled in the trial. Before TCR sequencing, CD4+ T cells and CD8+ T cells from peripheral blood were sorted into separate populations.

The sequenced sample was CD4+ or CD8+ T cells sorted from blood, obtained in a trial of the OX40 agonist ivuxolimab. This sequence originates from an adult with an advanced solid tumor such as melanoma, head and neck, liver or kidney cancer. The V gene is TRBV5-8 and the J gene is TRBJ1-2; 10 central nucleotides agree with TRBD1. CDR3 loop: CASSLGQGAQYGYTF. The base sequence is TGTGCCAGCAGCTTGGGACAGGGGGCTCAATATGGCTACACCTTC.